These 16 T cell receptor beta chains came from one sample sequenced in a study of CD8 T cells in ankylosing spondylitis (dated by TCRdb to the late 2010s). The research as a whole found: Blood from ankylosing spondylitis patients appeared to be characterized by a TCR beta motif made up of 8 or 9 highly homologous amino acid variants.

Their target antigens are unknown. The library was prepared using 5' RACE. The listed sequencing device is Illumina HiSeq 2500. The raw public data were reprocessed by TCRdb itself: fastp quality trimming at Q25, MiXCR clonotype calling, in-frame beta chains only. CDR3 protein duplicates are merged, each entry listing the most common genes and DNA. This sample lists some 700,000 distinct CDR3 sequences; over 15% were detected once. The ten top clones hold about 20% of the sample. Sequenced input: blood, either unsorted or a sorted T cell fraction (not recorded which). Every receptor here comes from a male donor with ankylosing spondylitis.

This CDR3 reads CASSAGPEQETQYF. The CDR3 nucleotides are TGCGCCAGCAGCGCGGGCCCCGAACAAGAGACCCAGTACTTC. This chain uses TRBV5-1 with TRBJ2-5; D may be TRBD2 (5 bases). Germline V gene sequence: CDR1 SGHRS, CDR2 YFSETQ. V was pared by 4 bases and J by 2 bases, with 12 bases between. The CDR3 is 14 amino acids.

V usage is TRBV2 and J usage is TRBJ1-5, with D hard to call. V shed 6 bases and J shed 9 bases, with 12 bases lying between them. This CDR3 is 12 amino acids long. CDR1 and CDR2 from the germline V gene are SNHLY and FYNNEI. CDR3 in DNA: TGTGCCAGCAGCATGGAACGAAGGCCCCAGCATTTT. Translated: CASSMERRPQHF.

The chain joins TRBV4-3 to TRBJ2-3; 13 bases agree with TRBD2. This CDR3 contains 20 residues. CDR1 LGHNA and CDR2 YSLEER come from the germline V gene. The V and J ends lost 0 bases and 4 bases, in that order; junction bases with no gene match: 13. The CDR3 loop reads CASSQEYTPTSGRAPDTQYF. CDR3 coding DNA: TGCGCCAGCAGCCAAGAATACACTCCCACTAGCGGGAGGGCCCCAGATACGCAGTATTTT.

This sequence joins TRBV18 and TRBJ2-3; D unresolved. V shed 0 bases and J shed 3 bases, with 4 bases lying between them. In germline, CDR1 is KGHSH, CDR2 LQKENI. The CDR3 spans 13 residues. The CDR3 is CASSPPKTDTQYF. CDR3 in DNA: TGTGCCAGCTCACCACCAAAAACAGATACGCAGTATTTT.

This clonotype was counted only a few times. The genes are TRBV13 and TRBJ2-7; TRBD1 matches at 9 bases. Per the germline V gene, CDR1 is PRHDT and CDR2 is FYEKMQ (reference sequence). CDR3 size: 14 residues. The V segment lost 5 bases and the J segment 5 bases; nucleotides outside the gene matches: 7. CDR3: CASSRRDRVDEQYF. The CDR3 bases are TGTGCCAGCAGCCGGCGGGACAGGGTCGACGAGCAGTACTTC.

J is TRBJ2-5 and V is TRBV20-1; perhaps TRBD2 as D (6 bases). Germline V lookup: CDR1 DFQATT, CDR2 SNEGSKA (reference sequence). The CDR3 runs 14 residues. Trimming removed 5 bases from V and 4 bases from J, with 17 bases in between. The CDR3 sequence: CSAQPRGWGETQYF. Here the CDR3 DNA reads TGCAGTGCTCAACCCCGGGGGTGGGGAGAGACCCAGTACTTC.

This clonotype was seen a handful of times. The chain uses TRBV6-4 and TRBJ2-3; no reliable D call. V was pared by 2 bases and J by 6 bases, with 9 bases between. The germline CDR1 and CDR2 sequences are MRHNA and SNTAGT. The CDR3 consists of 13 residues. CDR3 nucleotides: TGTGCCAGCAGTGACGACCAGACGGATACGCAGTATTTT. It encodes CASSDDQTDTQYF.

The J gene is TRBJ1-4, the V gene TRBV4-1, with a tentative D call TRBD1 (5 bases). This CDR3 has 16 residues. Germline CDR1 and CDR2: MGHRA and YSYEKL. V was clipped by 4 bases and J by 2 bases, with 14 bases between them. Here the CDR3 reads CASSPQVGATNEKLFF. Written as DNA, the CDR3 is TGCGCCAGCAGCCCCCAAGTCGGGGCGACTAATGAAAAACTGTTTTTT.

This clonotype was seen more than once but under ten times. CDR3 bases: TGTGCCAGCAGTTCCGCCGGGGGGGCGTACGAGCAGTACTTC. Its translation is CASSSAGGAYEQYF. The chain combines TRBV6-2 or TRBV6-3 with TRBJ2-7; 8 nucleotides match TRBD2. Germline V lookup: CDR1 MNHEY, CDR2 SVGEGT. The CDR3 runs to 14 residues. Trimming at V came to 4 bases and at J to 4 bases, leaving 6 bases not matched to a gene.

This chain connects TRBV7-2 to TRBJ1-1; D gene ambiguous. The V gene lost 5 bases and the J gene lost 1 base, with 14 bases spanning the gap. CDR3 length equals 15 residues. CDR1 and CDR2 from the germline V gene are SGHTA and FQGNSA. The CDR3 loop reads CASSGRSPANTEAFF. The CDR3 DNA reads TGTGCCAGCAGCGGTCGATCACCAGCGAACACTGAAGCTTTCTTT.

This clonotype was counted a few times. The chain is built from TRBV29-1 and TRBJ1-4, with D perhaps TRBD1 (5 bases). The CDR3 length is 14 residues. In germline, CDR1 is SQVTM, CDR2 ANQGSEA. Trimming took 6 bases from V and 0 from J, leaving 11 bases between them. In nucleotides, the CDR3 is TGCAGCGTCCCCTCGGGGGCAACTAATGAAAAACTGTTTTTT. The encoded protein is CSVPSGATNEKLFF.

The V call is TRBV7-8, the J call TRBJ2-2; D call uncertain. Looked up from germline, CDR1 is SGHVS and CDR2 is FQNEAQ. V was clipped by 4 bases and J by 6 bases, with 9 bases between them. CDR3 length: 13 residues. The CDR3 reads CASSSPPAGELFF. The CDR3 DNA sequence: TGTGCCAGCAGCTCCCCCCCGGCCGGGGAGCTGTTTTTT.

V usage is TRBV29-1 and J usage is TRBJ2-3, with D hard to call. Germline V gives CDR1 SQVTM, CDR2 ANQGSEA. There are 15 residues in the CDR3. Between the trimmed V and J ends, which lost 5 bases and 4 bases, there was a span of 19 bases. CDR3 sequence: CSVPGDRTLADTQYF. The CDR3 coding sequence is TGCAGCGTTCCCGGAGATCGTACTTTGGCAGATACGCAGTATTTT.

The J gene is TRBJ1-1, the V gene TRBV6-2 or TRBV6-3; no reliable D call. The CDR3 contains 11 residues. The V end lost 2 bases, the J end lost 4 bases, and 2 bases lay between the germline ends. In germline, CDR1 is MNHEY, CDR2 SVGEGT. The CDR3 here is CASSYLTEAFF. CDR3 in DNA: TGTGCCAGCAGTTACCTCACTGAAGCTTTCTTT.

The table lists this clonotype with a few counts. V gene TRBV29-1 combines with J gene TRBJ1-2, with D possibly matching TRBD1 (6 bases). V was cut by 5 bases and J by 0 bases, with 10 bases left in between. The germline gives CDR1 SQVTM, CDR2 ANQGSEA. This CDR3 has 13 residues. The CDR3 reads CSVTQGANYGYTF. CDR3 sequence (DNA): TGCAGCGTTACACAGGGCGCTAACTATGGCTACACCTTC.

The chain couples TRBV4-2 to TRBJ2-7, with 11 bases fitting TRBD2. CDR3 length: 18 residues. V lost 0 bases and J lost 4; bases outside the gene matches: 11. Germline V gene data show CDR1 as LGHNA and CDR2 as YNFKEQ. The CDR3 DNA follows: TGTGCCAGCAGCCAAGATCTTAGCGGGGGGGCCGCTATTTACGAGCAGTACTTC. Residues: CASSQDLSGGAAIYEQYF.